These T cell receptor beta chains were read from a single sample in a study of shared clonotypes between healthy human individuals. Generated by immunoSEQ multiplex PCR, the TCRdb table keeps only in-frame clones and is missing some. The repertoire holds around 2.1 million clones, with roughly 91% as singletons. Input material: naive CD8+ T cells from PBMCs. These receptors were collected from a man aged 18 to 29 in good health. Some clones in this sample may be carry-over from other donors' samples. CDR3s include the opening cysteine and the closing phenylalanine or tryptophan. Each record gives: D gene, J gene, clone size, V gene, CDR3 DNA, CDR3 protein. D genes are given only for firm matches. Where a row states a size, it is once, few, many or the class of an expanded clone; other rows omit it.

>TRBD1|TRBJ2-7|-|TRBV28
TGTGCCAGCAGATCGGGACAGGGACGGCACGAGCAGTACTTC
CASRSGQGRHEQYF
>TRBD1|TRBJ1-2|-|TRBV27
TGTGCCAGCAGTCCCGGGACAGGGGCATCAAACTATGGCTACACCTTC
CASSPGTGASNYGYTF
>-|TRBJ1-2|-|TRBV28
TGTGCCAGCAGTCCCCTTCAAACTTATGGCTACACCTTC
CASSPLQTYGYTF
>-|TRBJ2-5|-|TRBV6-5
TGTGCCAGCAGCTCGACAGTTACATCAGGGGAGACCCAGTACTTC
CASSSTVTSGETQYF
>-|TRBJ2-7|-|TRBV19
TGTGCCAGTAGGGGCAGGGGTTTCTACGAGCAGTACTTC
CASRGRGFYEQYF
>-|TRBJ2-1|once|TRBV11-1
TGTGCCAGCAGCTTCACAGGGACCTCCTACAATGAGCAGTTCTTC
CASSFTGTSYNEQFF
>-|TRBJ1-1|-|TRBV27
TGTGCCAGCAGTTTAGGGGCAGGGTATCCGAACACTGAAGCTTTCTTT
CASSLGAGYPNTEAFF
>-|TRBJ1-5|-|TRBV19
TGTGCCAGTAGCAACAGGGATAGCAATCAGCCCCAGCATTTT
CASSNRDSNQPQHF
>TRBD1|TRBJ1-2|-|TRBV28
TGTGCCAGCAGTGGGGAGACAGGGGGAGGCTACACCTTC
CASSGETGGGYTF
>TRBD2|TRBJ2-7|-|TRBV10-3
TGTGCCATCAGTGAGTCGTGGGGGGAGGGCCTCTACGAGCAGTACTTC
CAISESWGEGLYEQYF
>TRBD1|TRBJ1-1|-|TRBV27
TGTGCCAGCAGTCTGGGGACAGGGGCGAACACTGAAGCTTTCTTT
CASSLGTGANTEAFF
>-|TRBJ1-2|once|TRBV29-1
TGCAGCGTTTTGGGGGTCTCCTCATCTAACTATGGCTACACCTTC
CSVLGVSSSNYGYTF
>TRBD2|TRBJ2-7|-|TRBV18
TGTGCCAGCTCACCTCCGGGATTCCGGGAGGGCCTGGCCGAGCAGTACTTC
CASSPPGFREGLAEQYF
>TRBD1|TRBJ1-2|-|TRBV11-2
TGTGCCAGCAGCTTAGCCGGGACAGGGGGCAATGGCTACACCTTC
CASSLAGTGGNGYTF
>-|TRBJ1-2|-|TRBV6-6
TGTGCCAGCAGCCCCACGACTAGTATCTATGGCTACACCTTC
CASSPTTSIYGYTF
>TRBD1|TRBJ2-2|-|TRBV10-3
TGTGCCATCAGTGACCCGGGACAGGGTAACACCGGGGAGCTGTTTTTT
CAISDPGQGNTGELFF
>-|TRBJ1-1|-|TRBV29-1
TGCAGCGTGGGCGGGGCACACAGGCTCACTGAAGCTTTCTTT
CSVGGAHRLTEAFF
>TRBD2|TRBJ2-1|-|TRBV29-1
TGCAGCGTTGAATGGACGCTAGCGGGAGGGCCCTCCTACAATGAGCAGTTCTTC
CSVEWTLAGGPSYNEQFF
>TRBD2|TRBJ2-7|-|TRBV10-3
TGTGCCATCAGTGAGTCGGCACTGGGACTAGCGGGAGGTTCCGAGCAGTACTTC
CAISESALGLAGGSEQYF
>-|TRBJ1-5|-|TRBV28
TGTGCCAGCAGTTTGCTAGGGACCCGCGGCAATCAGCCCCAGCATTTT
CASSLLGTRGNQPQHF
>-|TRBJ1-5|-|TRBV4-1
TGCGCCAGCAGCCAAGTGATTAGGTATGGTCAGCCCCAGCATTTT
CASSQVIRYGQPQHF
>-|TRBJ2-3|once|TRBV4-1
TGCGCCAGCAGCCCACGAGGGGTAGGCACAGATACGCAGTATTTT
CASSPRGVGTDTQYF
>-|TRBJ2-1|-|TRBV9
TGTGCCAGCAGCGTAGAGGGGAGGCCACCTTACAATGAGCAGTTCTTC
CASSVEGRPPYNEQFF
>TRBD2|TRBJ2-1|-|TRBV4-1
TGCGCCAGCAGCCAAGTTTGGTCTAGCGGGAGGATGGTCTCCTACAATGAGCAGTTCTTC
CASSQVWSSGRMVSYNEQFF
>TRBD1|TRBJ2-3|-|TRBV28
TGTGCCAGCACCCGGGACAGCGATACGGATACGCAGTATTTT
CASTRDSDTDTQYF
>-|TRBJ2-3|once|TRBV5-4
TGTGCCAGCAGTTCACGACTCCGTTTGGGAGATACGCAGTATTTT
CASSSRLRLGDTQYF
>-|TRBJ2-1|once|TRBV9
TGTGCCAGCAGCCACGGGGCCGCGGGCAATGAGCAGTTCTTC
CASSHGAAGNEQFF
>TRBD1|TRBJ2-3|-|TRBV10-3
TGTGCCATCAGTGAGCCTAGGGTGCGTCCAGGGGGCCTACAACTAATCAAGGGGGATACGCAGTATTTT
CAISEPRVRPGGLQLIKGDTQYF
>TRBD2|TRBJ2-5|-|TRBV2
TGTGCCAGCAGTGAGAAGACGGGAGGCGTCCAAGAGACCCAGTACTTC
CASSEKTGGVQETQYF
>-|TRBJ2-7|-|TRBV29-1
TGCAGCGTTGAAGAGCGGGGACTTGCCAGCGGCGAGCAGTACTTC
CSVEERGLASGEQYF
>TRBD2|TRBJ2-5|-|TRBV30
TGTGCCTGGAGTGTAGGTTTAGGCGGGAGGGCTTTCTTTGACGAAGAGACCCAGTACTTC
CAWSVGLGGRAFFDEETQYF
>-|TRBJ2-7|-|TRBV18
TGTGCCAGCTCACCCGGGCCACCGGCGAGTAGTTCCTACGAGCAGTACTTC
CASSPGPPASSSYEQYF
>-|TRBJ2-6|-|TRBV28
TGTGCCGAGGGCGTCTCTGGGGCCAACGTCCTGACTTTC
CAEGVSGANVLTF
>-|TRBJ2-1|-|TRBV27
TGTGCCAGCAGTTTCGCAAACAATGAGCAGTTCTTC
CASSFANNEQFF
>-|TRBJ2-3|-|TRBV27
TGTGCCAGCGTTATGACTGCCTCTAGCACAGATACGCAGTATTTT
CASVMTASSTDTQYF
>TRBD2|TRBJ2-5|-|TRBV4-2
TGTGCCAGCAGCCCCGGCGGTAGCGGGAGTCCCGGGCAAGAGACCCAGTACTTC
CASSPGGSGSPGQETQYF
>-|TRBJ1-3|-|TRBV10-3
TGTGCCAGCCGAGGTGAGGTGTCAGAGAACTCTGGAAACACCATATATTTT
CASRGEVSENSGNTIYF
>-|TRBJ1-1|once|TRBV9
TGTGCCAGCAGCGAAAGGGGATCTGGCACTGAAGCTTTCTTT
CASSERGSGTEAFF
>TRBD2|TRBJ2-7|-|TRBV10-2
TGCGCCACCTTCCTAGCGGGGGGCTACGAGCAGTACTTC
CATFLAGGYEQYF
>-|TRBJ2-7|-|TRBV7-6
TGTGCCAGCAGCTTTTCTTACAGGGAAAGCTCCTACGAGCAGTACTTC
CASSFSYRESSYEQYF
>-|TRBJ1-5|few|TRBV19
TGTGCCAGTAGTTGGTCACGACAGCCCCAGCATTTT
CASSWSRQPQHF
>TRBD2|TRBJ2-7|-|TRBV7-2
TGTGCCAGCAGCTTTGGTCTAGCGGTAATCTACGAGCAGTACTTC
CASSFGLAVIYEQYF
>-|TRBJ2-7|-|TRBV6-4
TGTGCCAGCAGCCCGACGGGGGAAACCTACGAGCAGTACTTC
CASSPTGETYEQYF
>-|TRBJ2-3|once|TRBV11-2
TGTGCCAGCAGCCCAACCCCAGGGAAGGGGACAGATACGCAGTATTTT
CASSPTPGKGTDTQYF
>TRBD1|TRBJ2-1|-|TRBV15
TGTGCCACCAGCAGAGGAAAGGACAGGGGTGAAAATGAGCAGTTCTTC
CATSRGKDRGENEQFF
>TRBD1|TRBJ1-1|-|TRBV19
TGTGCCAGTAGTATGATCCCCAGGGGGCGTGGGGCTTTCTTT
CASSMIPRGRGAFF
>-|TRBJ2-2|-|TRBV19
TGTGCCAGTAAGGGTCAGAACACCGGGGAGCTGTTTTTT
CASKGQNTGELFF
>-|TRBJ2-3|-|TRBV5-6
TGTGCCAGCAGCTTGGCTCTGGATCGACCACCTCCAAACACAGATACGCAGTATTTT
CASSLALDRPPPNTDTQYF
>TRBD1|TRBJ2-3|-|TRBV27
TGTGCCAGCAGATCAGGACAGGGGCTACTCACAGATACGCAGTATTTT
CASRSGQGLLTDTQYF
>TRBD2|TRBJ2-1|-|TRBV7-9
TGTGCCAGCAGCCGCATGCCTAGCGGGAGAGGGCATGAGCAGTTCTTC
CASSRMPSGRGHEQFF
>-|TRBJ1-1|-|TRBV5-1
TGCGCCAGCAGCTTGGTTCCAGAATCCACTGAAGCTTTCTTT
CASSLVPESTEAFF
>-|TRBJ2-2|-|TRBV9
TGTGCCAGCAGCAGCCTCGTGGTCGGGAACACCGGGGAGCTGTTTTTT
CASSSLVVGNTGELFF
>-|TRBJ2-7|-|TRBV27
TGTGCCAGCAGTTTATTGTTTAAGAAATACGAGCAGTACTTC
CASSLLFKKYEQYF
>-|TRBJ1-2|-|TRBV5-4
TGTGCCAGCAGCACAAACAACGCTAACTATGGCTACACCTTC
CASSTNNANYGYTF
>-|TRBJ2-1|-|TRBV14
TGTGCCAGCTCCGGTCAGCGGACCCCCCATGAGCAGTTCTTC
CASSGQRTPHEQFF
>-|TRBJ2-1|-|TRBV11-2
TGTGCCAGCAGCTTAGCCAGACTCGACAATGAGCAGTTCTTC
CASSLARLDNEQFF
>TRBD1|TRBJ1-1|-|TRBV4-1
TGCGCCAGCAGCCAAGAGGAGGGGGCGACTGAAGCTTTCTTT
CASSQEEGATEAFF